These T cell receptor beta chains were read from a single sample in a study of identical twins. TCRdb re-derived calls from the 5' RACE reads in MiXCR, one entry per CDR3 protein. This table holds roughly 200,000 distinct CDR3 sequences, around 8% found once. This sample was also put to use in a study of yellow fever vaccine responses in identical twins.

The sample comprised memory (CD45RO+) T cells sorted from blood. The receptors derive from a woman younger than 30 in good health. CDR3s include the opening cysteine and the closing phenylalanine or tryptophan. Each record gives: J gene, clone size, CDR3 length, V gene, CDR3 protein. Only some rows state a clone size, as once, few, many or a class for expanded clones.

j_call: TRBJ2-5; clone_size: .; cdr3_length: 16; v_call: TRBV28; cdr3_aa: CASSLPGLADQETQYF
j_call: TRBJ1-4; clone_size: many; cdr3_length: 12; v_call: TRBV4-2; cdr3_aa: CASSQDGSELFF
j_call: TRBJ2-1; clone_size: few; cdr3_length: 16; v_call: TRBV5-1; cdr3_aa: CASSFRTSGGRAEQFF
j_call: TRBJ2-2; clone_size: few; cdr3_length: 16; v_call: TRBV4-2; cdr3_aa: CASSQDDRGGTGELVF
j_call: TRBJ1-5; clone_size: many; cdr3_length: 13; v_call: TRBV24-1; cdr3_aa: CATSGSENQPQHF
j_call: TRBJ2-6; clone_size: .; cdr3_length: 17; v_call: TRBV6-2/TRBV6-3; cdr3_aa: CASSYNPGTSGANVLTF
j_call: TRBJ2-2; clone_size: many; cdr3_length: 18; v_call: TRBV11-1; cdr3_aa: CASRLPPRLAAGTGELFF
j_call: TRBJ2-3; clone_size: few; cdr3_length: 14; v_call: TRBV15; cdr3_aa: CATSKGGAADTQYF
j_call: TRBJ2-2; clone_size: .; cdr3_length: 13; v_call: TRBV5-8; cdr3_aa: CASSLFQTGELFF
j_call: TRBJ2-2; clone_size: few; cdr3_length: 15; v_call: TRBV7-2; cdr3_aa: CASRLSGLANGELFF
j_call: TRBJ2-6; clone_size: many; cdr3_length: 14; v_call: TRBV29-1; cdr3_aa: CSATFGSGANVLTF
j_call: TRBJ2-7; clone_size: many; cdr3_length: 14; v_call: TRBV3-1; cdr3_aa: CASSPDRGLYEQYF
j_call: TRBJ2-2; clone_size: many; cdr3_length: 15; v_call: TRBV4-2; cdr3_aa: CASSPGTANTGELFF
j_call: TRBJ2-3; clone_size: .; cdr3_length: 17; v_call: TRBV7-2; cdr3_aa: CASSLSLLAGARDTQYF
j_call: TRBJ1-2; clone_size: few; cdr3_length: 17; v_call: TRBV28; cdr3_aa: CASSLLGTGLSTYGYTF
j_call: TRBJ1-2; clone_size: few; cdr3_length: 11; v_call: TRBV6-2/TRBV6-3; cdr3_aa: CASRAVYGYTF
j_call: TRBJ2-3; clone_size: many; cdr3_length: 14; v_call: TRBV7-9; cdr3_aa: CASSLELSTDTQYF
j_call: TRBJ2-3; clone_size: many; cdr3_length: 15; v_call: TRBV20-1; cdr3_aa: CSAADFRGITDTQYF
j_call: TRBJ2-3; clone_size: many; cdr3_length: 15; v_call: TRBV6-4; cdr3_aa: CASSLAGEPTDTQYF
j_call: TRBJ2-3; clone_size: many; cdr3_length: 14; v_call: TRBV6-4; cdr3_aa: CASSPLGDRDTQYF
j_call: TRBJ2-1; clone_size: few; cdr3_length: 14; v_call: TRBV24-1; cdr3_aa: CATSRGGPGTEQFF
j_call: TRBJ1-5; clone_size: few; cdr3_length: 13; v_call: TRBV20-1; cdr3_aa: CSARDDSNQPQHF
j_call: TRBJ2-4; clone_size: many; cdr3_length: 16; v_call: TRBV5-1; cdr3_aa: CASSLSLATAKNIQYF
j_call: TRBJ2-7; clone_size: few; cdr3_length: 15; v_call: TRBV5-6; cdr3_aa: CASSFRGTGRYEQYF
j_call: TRBJ2-5; clone_size: .; cdr3_length: 15; v_call: TRBV20-1; cdr3_aa: CSGPVGQGYAETQYF
j_call: TRBJ2-3; clone_size: .; cdr3_length: 15; v_call: TRBV27; cdr3_aa: CASSEGLAGIHTQYF
j_call: TRBJ2-1; clone_size: many; cdr3_length: 16; v_call: TRBV5-1; cdr3_aa: CASQSLGSHVANEQFF